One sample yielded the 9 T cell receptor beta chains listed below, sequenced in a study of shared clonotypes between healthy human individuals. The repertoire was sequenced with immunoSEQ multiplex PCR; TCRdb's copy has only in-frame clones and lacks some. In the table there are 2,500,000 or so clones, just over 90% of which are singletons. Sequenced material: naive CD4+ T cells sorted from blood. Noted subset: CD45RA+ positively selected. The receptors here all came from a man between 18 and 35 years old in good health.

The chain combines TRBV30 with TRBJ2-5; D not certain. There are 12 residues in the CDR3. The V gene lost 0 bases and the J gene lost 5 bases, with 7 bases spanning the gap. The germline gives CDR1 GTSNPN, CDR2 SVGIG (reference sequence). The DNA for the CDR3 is TGTGCCTGGAGTGTAAATTTGGAGACCCAGTACTTC. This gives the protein CAWSVNLETQYF.

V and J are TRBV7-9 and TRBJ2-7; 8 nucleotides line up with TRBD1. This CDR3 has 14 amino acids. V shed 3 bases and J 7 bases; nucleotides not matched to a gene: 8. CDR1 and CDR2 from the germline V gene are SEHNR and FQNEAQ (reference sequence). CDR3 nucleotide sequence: TGTGCCAGCAGCTTCGACAGGGGCCGCGATGAGCAGTACTTC. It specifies CASSFDRGRDEQYF.

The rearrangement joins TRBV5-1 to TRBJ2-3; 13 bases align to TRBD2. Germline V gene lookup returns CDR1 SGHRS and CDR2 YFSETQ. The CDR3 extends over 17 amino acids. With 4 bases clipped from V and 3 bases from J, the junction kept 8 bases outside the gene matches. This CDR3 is CASSAGTSGTGTDTQYF. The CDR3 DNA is TGCGCCAGCAGCGCAGGGACTAGCGGGACGGGAACAGATACGCAGTATTTT.

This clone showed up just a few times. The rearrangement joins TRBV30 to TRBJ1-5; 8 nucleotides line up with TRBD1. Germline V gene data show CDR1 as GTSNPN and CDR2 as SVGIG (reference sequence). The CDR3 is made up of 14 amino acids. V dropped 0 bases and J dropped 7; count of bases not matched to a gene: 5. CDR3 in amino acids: CAWSVGDRPQPQHF. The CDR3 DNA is TGTGCCTGGAGTGTTGGGGACAGGCCCCAGCCCCAGCATTTT.

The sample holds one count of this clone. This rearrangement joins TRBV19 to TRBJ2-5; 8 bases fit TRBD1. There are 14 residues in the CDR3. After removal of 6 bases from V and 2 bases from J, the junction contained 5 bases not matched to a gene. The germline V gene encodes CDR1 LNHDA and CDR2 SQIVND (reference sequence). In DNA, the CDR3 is TGTGCCAGTAGCACCCAGGGGGCACAAGAGACCCAGTACTTC. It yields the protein CASSTQGAQETQYF.

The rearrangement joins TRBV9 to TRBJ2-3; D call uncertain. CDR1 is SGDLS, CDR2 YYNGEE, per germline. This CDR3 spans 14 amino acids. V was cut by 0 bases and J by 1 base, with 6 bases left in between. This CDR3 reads CASSVGQRTDTQYF. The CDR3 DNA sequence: TGTGCCAGCAGCGTAGGGCAGCGCACAGATACGCAGTATTTT.

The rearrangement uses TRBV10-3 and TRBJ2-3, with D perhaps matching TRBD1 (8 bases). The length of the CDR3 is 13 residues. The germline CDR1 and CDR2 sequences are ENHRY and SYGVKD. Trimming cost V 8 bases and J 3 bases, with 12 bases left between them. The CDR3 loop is CAIGQGGTDTQYF. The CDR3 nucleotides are TGTGCCATCGGACAGGGAGGGACAGATACGCAGTATTTT.

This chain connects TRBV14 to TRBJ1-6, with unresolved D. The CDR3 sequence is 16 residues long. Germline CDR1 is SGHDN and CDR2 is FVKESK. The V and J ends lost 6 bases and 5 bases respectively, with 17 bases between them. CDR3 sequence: CASSYSYRTDNSPLHF. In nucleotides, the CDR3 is TGTGCCAGCAGTTACAGTTACCGGACGGATAATTCACCCCTCCACTTT.

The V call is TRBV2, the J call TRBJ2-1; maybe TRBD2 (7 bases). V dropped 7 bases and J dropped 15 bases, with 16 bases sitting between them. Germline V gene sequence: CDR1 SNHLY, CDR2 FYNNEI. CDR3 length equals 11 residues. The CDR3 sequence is CASNVPGEGFF. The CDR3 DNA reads TGTGCCAGCAATGTCCCAGGGGAGGGGTTCTTC.